Listed here are 13 T cell receptor beta chains from one sample, sequenced in a study of T cells in Graves' hyperthyroidism and ophthalmopathy. The CDR3 regions of TCR beta were amplified from RNA transcripts. The HTBI set primed first-round TCR CDR3 RT-PCR. Via MiXCR, TCRdb re-called the multiplex PCR reads, giving one row per CDR3 protein. The sample has fewer than 800,000 distinct CDR3 sequences; 16% are singletons. The sequencing sample was made of blood. The receptors come from a man aged 18 to 35 with Graves' hyperthyroidism.

The chain couples TRBV20-1 to TRBJ2-1; D is possibly TRBD2 (5 bases). The V and J ends lost 3 bases and 3 bases respectively, with 15 bases between them. Germline V CDR1 and CDR2: DFQATT, SNEGSKA (reference sequence). This CDR3 is 15 amino acids long. This chain's CDR3 is CSASLPSTSYNEQFF. In nucleotides, the CDR3 is TGCAGTGCTAGCCTTCCTAGTACTAGCTACAATGAGCAGTTCTTC.

This clonotype was seen many times. The chain recombines TRBV30 with TRBJ2-3, with 8 bases fitting TRBD1. CDR3 length equals 13 residues. The V gene end was trimmed by 4 bases and the J gene end by 5 bases; junction bases not matched to a gene: 5. Germline loops: CDR1 GTSNPN, CDR2 SVGIG (reference sequence). CDR3 DNA sequence: TGTGCCTGGAACAGGGGGAGCGGAGATACGCAGTATTTT. It specifies CAWNRGSGDTQYF.

The V call is TRBV4-2, the J call TRBJ1-1; D remains ambiguous. Germline V gene lookup returns CDR1 LGHNA and CDR2 YNFKEQ. V was shortened by 5 bases and J by 0 bases, with 10 bases between the two germline ends. The CDR3 loop spans 14 amino acids. CDR3 sequence reads: CASSGLGLNTEAFF. For the CDR3, the DNA is TGTGCCAGCAGCGGACTGGGATTGAACACTGAAGCTTTCTTT.

The CDR3 protein is CSARGLAVIHEQYF. For the CDR3, the DNA is TGCAGTGCCAGGGGACTAGCGGTGATCCACGAGCAGTACTTC. The chain carries TRBV20-1 and TRBJ2-7; 11 nucleotides align to TRBD2. The CDR3 totals 14 residues. Germline CDR1 reads DFQATT; CDR2 reads SNEGSKA (reference sequence). After removal of 6 bases from V and 5 bases from J, the junction contained 9 bases not matched to a gene.

The chain recombines TRBV28 with TRBJ2-1; TRBD2 agrees at 12 bases. V was pared by 4 bases and J by 8 bases, with 9 bases of the junction left unmatched. The CDR3 spans 16 residues. CDR1 MDHEN and CDR2 SYDVKM come from the germline V gene. The CDR3 here is CASSWGTSGWNHEQFF. The DNA of the CDR3 is TGTGCCAGCAGTTGGGGGACTAGCGGGTGGAACCATGAGCAGTTCTTC.

This chain links TRBV3-1 with TRBJ2-1; TRBD2 aligns across 9 bases. The junction had 8 bases not matched to a gene; V was cut back by 6 bases and J by 2 bases. CDR1 and CDR2 (germline): LGHDT, YNNKEL (reference sequence). The CDR3 runs to 16 residues. The DNA of the CDR3 is TGTGCCAGCAGAAATAGGGGACTAGCTACCTACAATGAGCAGTTCTTC. Amino acid sequence: CASRNRGLATYNEQFF.

The sample holds many counts of this clonotype. The rearrangement links TRBV3-1 to TRBJ2-2; 7 bases are a match to TRBD1. Germline V gene sequence: CDR1 LGHDT, CDR2 YNNKEL (reference sequence). Losses at the gene ends were 4 bases for V and 10 bases for J; bases not matched to a gene: 3. The CDR3 contains 12 residues. The CDR3 is CASSRQGVELFF. The CDR3, as DNA: TGTGCCAGCAGCCGACAGGGTGTGGAGCTGTTTTTT. The full variable domain, completed using reference TRBV3-1 and TRBJ2-2, is DTAVSQTPKYLVTQMGNDKSIKCEQNLGHDTMYWYKQDSKKFLKIMFSYNNKELIINETVPNRFSPKSPDKAHLNLHINSLELGDSAVYFCASSRQGVELFFGEGSRLTVL.

This clonotype was seen many times. The chain has TRBV11-1 and TRBJ2-7; D gene unclear. Trimming took 5 bases from V and 6 from J, leaving 11 bases between them. This CDR3 has 12 amino acids. Germline V lookup: CDR1 SGHAT, CDR2 FQDESV (reference sequence). CDR3 protein: CASSSTKAEQYF. The CDR3 nucleotides read TGTGCCAGCAGCAGCACAAAGGCCGAGCAGTACTTC. Filled out from reference TRBV11-1 and TRBJ2-7, the complete variable domain reads EAEVAQSPRYKITEKSQAVAFWCDPISGHATLYWYRQILGQGPELLVQFQDESVVDDSQLPKDRFSAERLKGVDSTLKIQPAELGDSAMYLCASSSTKAEQYFGPGTRLTVT.

This clonotype was observed many times. The chain combines TRBV28 with TRBJ2-1; maybe TRBD2 (5 bases). The germline gives CDR1 MDHEN, CDR2 SYDVKM. Between the trimmed V and J ends, which lost 5 bases and 8 bases, there was a span of 19 bases. This CDR3 contains 15 residues. CDR3 in amino acids: CASSPHSLVTYEQFF. CDR3 sequence (DNA): TGTGCCAGCAGTCCACACTCACTAGTGACTTATGAGCAGTTCTTC.

This clonotype was seen a few times. The V call is TRBV29-1, the J call TRBJ2-7, with TRBD2 as a possible D gene (5 bases). Germline assignment: CDR1 SQVTM and CDR2 ANQGSEA. V was pared by 1 base and J by 6 bases, with 13 bases between. The CDR3 extends over 13 amino acids. This CDR3 reads CSVEVNGISEQYF. The CDR3, as DNA: TGCAGCGTTGAAGTTAACGGGATCTCCGAGCAGTACTTC.

This sequence joins TRBV6-1 and TRBJ2-2; 8 positions match TRBD1. Germline assignment: CDR1 MNHNS and CDR2 SASEGT. Trimming removed 0 bases from V and 4 bases from J; junction bases left unmatched: 4. CDR3 length: 16 amino acids. The CDR3 DNA reads TGTGCCAGCAGTGAAGCCCTGGACAGGGCCACCGGGGAGCTGTTTTTT. It translates to CASSEALDRATGELFF.

The rearrangement links TRBV2 to TRBJ2-7; 11 bases map to TRBD2. With V trimmed by 6 bases and J by 2 bases, 6 bases remained unmatched. Germline CDR1 SNHLY, CDR2 FYNNEI. This CDR3 comprises 15 residues. This CDR3 is CASRYGTSGTYEQYF. In DNA form, the CDR3 reads TGTGCCAGCAGATACGGGACTAGCGGCACCTACGAGCAGTACTTC.

With regard to this clonotype: A much larger clonotype is one base distant, so this may be a read error. This chain links TRBV28 with TRBJ2-2; 9 nucleotides line up with TRBD1. Germline CDR1 reads MDHEN; CDR2 reads SYDVKM. The CDR3 runs 15 residues. Here the CDR3 DNA reads TGTGCCAGCGGAAGAACAGGGGGCAGGACCGGGGAGCCGTTTTTT. This encodes CASGRTGGRTGEPFF.